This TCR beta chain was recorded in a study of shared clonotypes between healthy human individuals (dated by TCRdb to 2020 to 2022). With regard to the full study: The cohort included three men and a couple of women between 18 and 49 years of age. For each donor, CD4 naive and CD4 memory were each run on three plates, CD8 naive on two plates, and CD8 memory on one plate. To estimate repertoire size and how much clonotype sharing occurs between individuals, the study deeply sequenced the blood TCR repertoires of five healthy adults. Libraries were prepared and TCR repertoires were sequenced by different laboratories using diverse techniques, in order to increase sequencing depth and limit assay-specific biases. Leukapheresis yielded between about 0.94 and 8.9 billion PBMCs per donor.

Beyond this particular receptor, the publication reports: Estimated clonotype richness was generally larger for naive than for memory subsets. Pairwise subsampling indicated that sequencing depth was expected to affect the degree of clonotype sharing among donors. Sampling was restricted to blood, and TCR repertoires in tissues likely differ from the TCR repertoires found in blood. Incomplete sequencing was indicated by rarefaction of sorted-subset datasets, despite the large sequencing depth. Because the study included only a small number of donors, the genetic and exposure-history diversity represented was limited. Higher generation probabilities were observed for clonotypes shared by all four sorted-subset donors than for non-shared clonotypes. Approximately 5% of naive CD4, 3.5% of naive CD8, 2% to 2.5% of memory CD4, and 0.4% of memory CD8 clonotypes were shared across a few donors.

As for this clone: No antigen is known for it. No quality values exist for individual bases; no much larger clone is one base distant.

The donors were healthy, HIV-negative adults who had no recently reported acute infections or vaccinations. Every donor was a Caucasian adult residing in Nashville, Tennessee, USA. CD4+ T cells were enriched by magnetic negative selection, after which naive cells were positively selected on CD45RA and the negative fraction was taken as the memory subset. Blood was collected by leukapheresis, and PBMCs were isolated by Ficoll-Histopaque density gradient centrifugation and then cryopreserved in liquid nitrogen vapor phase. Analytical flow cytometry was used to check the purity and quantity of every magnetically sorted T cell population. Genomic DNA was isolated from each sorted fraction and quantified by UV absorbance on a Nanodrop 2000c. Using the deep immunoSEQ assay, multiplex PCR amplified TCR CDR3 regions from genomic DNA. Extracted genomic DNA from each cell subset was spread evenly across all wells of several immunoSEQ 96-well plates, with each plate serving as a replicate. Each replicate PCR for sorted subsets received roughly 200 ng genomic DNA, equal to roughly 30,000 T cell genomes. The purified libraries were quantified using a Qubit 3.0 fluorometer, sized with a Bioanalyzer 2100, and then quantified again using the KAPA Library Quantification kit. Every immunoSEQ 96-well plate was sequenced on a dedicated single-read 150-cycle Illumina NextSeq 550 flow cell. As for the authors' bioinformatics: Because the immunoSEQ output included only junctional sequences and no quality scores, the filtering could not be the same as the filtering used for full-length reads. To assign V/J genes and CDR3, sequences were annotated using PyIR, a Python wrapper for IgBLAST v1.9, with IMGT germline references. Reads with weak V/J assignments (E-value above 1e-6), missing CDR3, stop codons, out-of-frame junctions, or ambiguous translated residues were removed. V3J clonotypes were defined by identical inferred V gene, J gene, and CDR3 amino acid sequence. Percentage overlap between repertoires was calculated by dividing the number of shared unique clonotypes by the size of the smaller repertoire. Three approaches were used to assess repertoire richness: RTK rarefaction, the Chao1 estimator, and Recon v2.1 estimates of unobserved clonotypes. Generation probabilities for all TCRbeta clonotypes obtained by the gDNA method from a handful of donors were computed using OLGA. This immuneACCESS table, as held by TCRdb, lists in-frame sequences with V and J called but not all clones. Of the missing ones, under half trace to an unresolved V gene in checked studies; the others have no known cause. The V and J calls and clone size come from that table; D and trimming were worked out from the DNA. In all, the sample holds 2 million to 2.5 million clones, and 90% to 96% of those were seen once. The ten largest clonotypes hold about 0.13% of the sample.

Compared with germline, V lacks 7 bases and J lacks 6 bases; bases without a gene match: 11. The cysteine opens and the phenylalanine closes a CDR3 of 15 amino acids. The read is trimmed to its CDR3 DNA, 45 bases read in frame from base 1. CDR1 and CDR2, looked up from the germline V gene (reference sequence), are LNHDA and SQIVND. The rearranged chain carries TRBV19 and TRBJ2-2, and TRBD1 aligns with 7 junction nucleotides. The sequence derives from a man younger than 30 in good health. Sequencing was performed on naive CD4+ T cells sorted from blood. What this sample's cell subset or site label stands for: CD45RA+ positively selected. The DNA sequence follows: TGTGCCAGTACCTCTATTGACAGGGTCTCCGGGGAGCTGTTTTTT. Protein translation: CASTSIDRVSGELFF.